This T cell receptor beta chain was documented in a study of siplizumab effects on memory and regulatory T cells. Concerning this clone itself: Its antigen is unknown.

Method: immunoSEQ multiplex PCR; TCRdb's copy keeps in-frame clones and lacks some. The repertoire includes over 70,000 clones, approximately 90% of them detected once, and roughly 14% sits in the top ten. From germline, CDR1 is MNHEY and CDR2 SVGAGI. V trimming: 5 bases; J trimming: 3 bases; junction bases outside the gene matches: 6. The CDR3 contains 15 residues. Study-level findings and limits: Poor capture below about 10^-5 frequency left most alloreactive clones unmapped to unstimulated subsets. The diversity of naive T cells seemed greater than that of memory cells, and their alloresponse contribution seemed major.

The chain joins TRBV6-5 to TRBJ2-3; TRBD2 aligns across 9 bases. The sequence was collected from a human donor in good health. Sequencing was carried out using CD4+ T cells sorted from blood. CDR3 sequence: CASSRGGRGTDTQYF. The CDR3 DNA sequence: TGTGCCAGCAGTAGGGGCGGGAGGGGGACAGATACGCAGTATTTT.